These T cell receptor beta chains were read from a single sample in a study of CD8+ T cells in alopecia areata. Using immunoSEQ multiplex PCR, the repertoire was profiled, and TCRdb retains in-frame clones only, with some absent. The data hold 95,000 to 120,000 clones, with roughly 56% observed a single time. The sample in question was CD4+ T cells sorted from blood, obtained at week 24, from a patient treated with tofacitinib. These receptors were collected from a human donor with alopecia areata. The CDR3 runs from the conserved cysteine through the conserved F or W. D genes are given only for firm matches. For some rows the clone size is stated as once, few or many, or as a class when expanded; others skip it.

j_call: TRBJ2-6
clone_size: once
d_call: .
v_call: TRBV30
cdr3_aa: CAWSEGGSGANVLTF
cdr3_nt: TGTGCCTGGTCCGAAGGGGGCTCTGGGGCCAACGTCCTGACTTTC

j_call: TRBJ2-7
clone_size: few
d_call: .
v_call: TRBV6-5
cdr3_aa: CASSYSGRASYEQYF
cdr3_nt: TGTGCCAGCAGTTACTCGGGCAGGGCGAGCTACGAGCAGTACTTC

j_call: TRBJ2-2
clone_size: .
d_call: TRBD2
v_call: TRBV25-1
cdr3_aa: CASRLAGASGELFF
cdr3_nt: TGTGCCAGCAGACTAGCGGGGGCCAGCGGGGAGCTGTTTTTT

j_call: TRBJ2-7
clone_size: .
d_call: .
v_call: TRBV10-3
cdr3_aa: CAISESEQPVGDEQYF
cdr3_nt: TGTGCCATCAGTGAGTCAGAACAGCCTGTAGGGGACGAGCAGTACTTC

j_call: TRBJ1-1
clone_size: .
d_call: .
v_call: TRBV27
cdr3_aa: CASTTSGGVTEAFF
cdr3_nt: TGTGCCAGCACCACGTCCGGGGGGGTCACTGAAGCTTTCTTT

j_call: TRBJ2-3
clone_size: .
d_call: TRBD2
v_call: TRBV6-9
cdr3_aa: CASTSSGLAGCTDTQYF
cdr3_nt: TGTGCCAGCACCTCATCGGGACTAGCGGGATGCACAGATACGCAGTATTTT

j_call: TRBJ2-5
clone_size: few
d_call: .
v_call: TRBV6-5
cdr3_aa: CASSYATGGRETQYF
cdr3_nt: TGTGCCAGCAGTTACGCCACGGGGGGCCGGGAGACCCAGTACTTC

j_call: TRBJ2-7
clone_size: .
d_call: .
v_call: TRBV23-1
cdr3_aa: CASSQSARYEQYF
cdr3_nt: TGCGCCAGCAGTCAATCCGCACGCTACGAGCAGTACTTC

j_call: TRBJ2-7
clone_size: .
d_call: TRBD1
v_call: TRBV5-6
cdr3_aa: CASSPGTGGREQYF
cdr3_nt: TGTGCCAGCAGCCCCGGGACAGGGGGACGCGAGCAGTACTTC

j_call: TRBJ2-3
clone_size: .
d_call: .
v_call: TRBV4-3
cdr3_aa: CASSQGRATSDTQYF
cdr3_nt: TGCGCCAGCAGCCAAGGCCGTGCCACGTCAGATACGCAGTATTTT

j_call: TRBJ2-3
clone_size: .
d_call: TRBD2
v_call: TRBV7-2
cdr3_aa: CASSYSGGLADTQYF
cdr3_nt: TGTGCCAGCAGTTATAGCGGGGGCCTTGCAGATACGCAGTATTTT

j_call: TRBJ2-5
clone_size: .
d_call: .
v_call: TRBV19
cdr3_aa: CASSLPGYLETQYF
cdr3_nt: TGTGCCAGTAGTCTCCCAGGGTACCTAGAGACCCAGTACTTC

j_call: TRBJ1-1
clone_size: .
d_call: .
v_call: TRBV6-5
cdr3_aa: CASRLTGPLGPEAFF
cdr3_nt: TGTGCCAGCAGGTTAACCGGGCCCCTAGGACCTGAAGCTTTCTTT

j_call: TRBJ1-1
clone_size: few
d_call: .
v_call: TRBV29-1
cdr3_aa: CSVGMGGRNTEAFF
cdr3_nt: TGCAGCGTTGGTATGGGGGGGCGGAACACTGAAGCTTTCTTT

j_call: TRBJ2-5
clone_size: few
d_call: TRBD2
v_call: TRBV7-2
cdr3_aa: CASSPPSGGGTGAETQYF
cdr3_nt: TGTGCCAGCAGCCCCCCTAGCGGGGGAGGAACCGGGGCAGAGACCCAGTACTTC

j_call: TRBJ2-3
clone_size: .
d_call: .
v_call: TRBV4-3
cdr3_aa: CASRQDGSSVGDTQYF
cdr3_nt: TGCGCCAGCAGACAAGATGGGAGCAGCGTAGGGGATACGCAGTATTTT

j_call: TRBJ1-2
clone_size: few
d_call: .
v_call: TRBV18
cdr3_aa: CASSPDGDYGYTF
cdr3_nt: TGTGCCAGCTCACCGGACGGGGACTATGGCTACACCTTC

j_call: TRBJ2-2
clone_size: .
d_call: TRBD1
v_call: TRBV29-1
cdr3_aa: CSVAYRTGGGGTGELFF
cdr3_nt: TGCAGCGTTGCCTACCGGACAGGGGGCGGCGGTACCGGGGAGCTGTTTTTT